What follows are 10 T cell receptor beta chains derived from one specimen sequenced in a study of CD8 T cells in ankylosing spondylitis. One entry per CDR3 protein, called by TCRdb with MiXCR from the 5' RACE reads. This sample has around 480,000 distinct CDR3 sequences, with 15% to 20% found just once. These TCRs' antigens remain unknown. Study observations and caveats: A motif in TCR beta, a set of about 8 highly homologous variants, appeared characteristic of ankylosing spondylitis blood.

The sample taken for sequencing was blood, either unsorted or a sorted T cell fraction (not recorded which). The origin of the receptors is a male donor with ankylosing spondylitis.

This clonotype has at least ten counts. This chain links TRBV10-3 with TRBJ2-7, with 10 bases fitting TRBD1. This CDR3 comprises 15 residues. V shed 0 bases, J shed 5 bases, and the junction held 4 bases outside the gene matches. Germline CDR1 is ENHRY and CDR2 is SYGVKD. The CDR3 loop reads CAISESIGQGDEQYF. The CDR3 nucleotides read TGTGCCATCAGTGAGTCAATCGGACAGGGGGACGAGCAGTACTTC.

The rearrangement uses TRBV20-1 and TRBJ2-7, with 10 bases lining up with TRBD2. With 0 bases clipped from V and 3 bases from J, the junction kept 11 bases outside the gene matches. Germline V CDR1 and CDR2: DFQATT, SNEGSKA (reference sequence). The CDR3 is made up of 17 amino acids. CDR3 in amino acids: CSARDSGTSESHYEQYF. The CDR3 nucleotides read TGCAGTGCTAGAGATTCGGGGACTAGCGAGAGCCACTACGAGCAGTACTTC.

The table lists this clonotype with a count of one. The J gene is TRBJ1-3, the V gene TRBV9; TRBD1 matches at 8 bases. With 4 bases clipped from V and 0 bases from J, the junction kept 9 bases outside the gene matches. This CDR3 is 17 amino acids long. Germline V gene sequence: CDR1 SGDLS, CDR2 YYNGEE. CDR3 sequence reads: CASSTTGGQSSGNTIYF. DNA of the CDR3: TGTGCCAGCAGCACTACAGGGGGGCAGAGCTCTGGAAACACCATATATTTT.

This clonotype has only a few counts. This chain joins TRBV5-1 and TRBJ2-2; the match to TRBD1 covers 9 bases. J was trimmed by 4 bases and V by 0 bases; bases with no gene match: 7. From germline, CDR1 is SGHRS and CDR2 YFSETQ. This CDR3 is built from 17 residues. DNA for the CDR3: TGCGCCAGCAGCTTGGGCCGGGACAGGGCGAGCACCGGGGAGCTGTTTTTT. It codes for CASSLGRDRASTGELFF.

The chain joins TRBV20-1 to TRBJ1-4; unclear D gene. The CDR3 is made up of 13 amino acids. Per the germline V gene, CDR1 is DFQATT and CDR2 is SNEGSKA (reference sequence). V shed 6 bases and J shed 6 bases, with 14 bases lying between them. The CDR3 loop reads CSASPGPDEKLFF. The CDR3 coding sequence is TGCAGTGCCTCTCCGGGTCCTGATGAAAAACTGTTTTTT.

The chain links TRBV28 to TRBJ1-4; no clear D. CDR1 and CDR2 (germline): MDHEN, SYDVKM. Trimming cost V 2 bases and J 2 bases, with 15 bases left between them. The CDR3 consists of 17 residues. In DNA form, the CDR3 reads TGTGCCAGCAGTTTAATGGGCCCCACCGGGACTAATGAAAAACTGTTTTTT. Its protein is CASSLMGPTGTNEKLFF.

This clonotype turned up a few times. This rearrangement joins TRBV5-1 to TRBJ1-1; weak D call: TRBD1 (5 bases). Germline CDR1 reads SGHRS; CDR2 reads YFSETQ. V lost 4 bases, J lost 7 bases, and 20 bases lay in between. The CDR3 covers 15 residues. For the CDR3, the DNA is TGCGCCAGCAGCCGCCGGGGGAACAAGGCTGGTGAAGCTTTCTTT. It is translated as CASSRRGNKAGEAFF.

This clonotype was seen a handful of times. The chain employs TRBV7-2 and TRBJ2-1; 7 bases are a match to TRBD2. Trimming cost V 3 bases and J 9 bases; bases outside gene matches: 5. The CDR3 is 13 residues long. Germline V gives CDR1 SGHTA, CDR2 FQGNSA. The CDR3 DNA follows: TGTGCCAGCAGCTTTGGAGGGAGGGTTGAGCAGTTCTTC. This sequence encodes CASSFGGRVEQFF. The full variable domain, completed using reference TRBV7-2 and TRBJ2-1, is GAGVSQSPSNKVTEKGKDVELRCDPISGHTALYWYRQSLGQGLEFLIYFQGNSAPDKSGLPSDRFSAERTGGSVSTLTIQRTQQEDSAVYLCASSFGGRVEQFFGPGTRLTVL.

The CDR3 region has the DNA TGTGCCAGCAGTTACTCGGGGACCATGGTGGGGTACGAGCAGTACTTC. Encoded protein: CASSYSGTMVGYEQYF. The J gene is TRBJ2-7, the V gene TRBV6-5, with D possibly being TRBD1 or TRBD2 (5 bases each). CDR1 MNHEY and CDR2 SVGAGI come from the germline V gene. This CDR3 region has 16 residues. Trimming stripped 0 bases from V and 4 bases from J, with 16 bases between.

This clonotype showed up many times. V and J are TRBV7-8 and TRBJ1-1; TRBD1 matches 9 bases. CDR1 and CDR2 (germline): SGHVS, FQNEAQ. Trimming at V came to 5 bases and at J to 3 bases, leaving 4 bases not matched to a gene. The length of the CDR3 is 14 residues. CDR3 sequence (DNA): TGTGCCAGCAGCGAGGGACAGGGTTACACTGAAGCTTTCTTT. As protein: CASSEGQGYTEAFF. The full variable domain, completed using reference TRBV7-8 and TRBJ1-1, is GAGVSQSPRYKVAKRGQDVALRCDPISGHVSLFWYQQALGQGPEFLTYFQNEAQLDKSGLPSDRFFAERPEGSVSTLKIQRTQQEDSAVYLCASSEGQGYTEAFFGQGTRLTVV.